The rows below give T cell receptor beta chains drawn from one sample of a study of T-cell reconstitution after alpha-beta-depleted transplantation in children. Each CDR3 protein gets one entry after TCRdb re-called the PCR reads with MiXCR. Of about a million distinct CDR3 sequences in the sample, about 26% were seen once. The material sequenced was PBMCs, mostly from graft donor cells, taken 360 days after TCRalphabeta/CD19-depleted stem cell transplant. These receptors were collected from a boy under two years old who had a stem cell transplant for SCID, so the T cells may come from the graft donor. The CDR3 runs from the conserved cysteine through the conserved F or W. Fields, in order: J gene, V gene, D gene, clone size, CDR3 DNA, CDR3 protein. D genes are given only for firm matches. Expanded clones get a size class; other rows say once, few or many, or leave the size out.

TRBJ2-2,TRBV4-2,NA,few,TGTGCCAGCAGCCAAGATAGGGCGGGGGCAGAATCCGGGGAGCTGTTTTTT,CASSQDRAGAESGELFF
TRBJ2-5,TRBV27,NA,many,TGTGCCAGCAGTCCCCAGGGGGGTCGGGAGACCCAGTACTTC,CASSPQGGRETQYF
TRBJ2-2,TRBV4-1,TRBD1,NA,TGCGCCAGCAGCCAAGGGGACAGGGGGCGTATATACACCGGGGAGCTGTTTTTT,CASSQGDRGRIYTGELFF
TRBJ2-3,TRBV5-1,NA,few,TGCGCCAGCAGCTTCTGGGGGCCGAGCACAGATACGCAGTATTTT,CASSFWGPSTDTQYF
TRBJ1-1,TRBV9,NA,NA,TGTGCCAGCAGCGCCCGACAATTGAACACTGAAGCTTTCTTT,CASSARQLNTEAFF
TRBJ2-7,TRBV5-1,NA,NA,TGCGCCAGCAGCTTGTTGGACTCCCTCTACGAGCAGTACTTC,CASSLLDSLYEQYF
TRBJ2-6,TRBV12-3/TRBV12-4,NA,few,TGTGCCAGCAGTTTAGGGCAGGGATTCCACTCTGGGGCCAACGTCCTGACTTTC,CASSLGQGFHSGANVLTF
TRBJ2-5,TRBV20-1,NA,NA,TGCAGTGCTGGGCGGGGGCAAGGACCCCAAGAGACCCAGTACTTC,CSAGRGQGPQETQYF
TRBJ2-5,TRBV11-3,TRBD2,few,TGTGCCAGCAGCTTAGGGACTAGTCGGGAGGAGACCCAGTACTTC,CASSLGTSREETQYF
TRBJ2-5,TRBV12-3/TRBV12-4,TRBD1,NA,TGTGCCAGCAGTTTGCACAGGGGCCGCATCTTTCCAGAGACCCAGTACTTC,CASSLHRGRIFPETQYF
TRBJ1-2,TRBV27,NA,NA,TGTGCCAGCAGTTTAGGGTTTCCAATCCCTAACTATGGCTACACCTTC,CASSLGFPIPNYGYTF
TRBJ2-2,TRBV6-2/TRBV6-3,TRBD2,few,TGTGCCAGCAGTCGGGGACTAGCGGGGGGCGTCGGGGAGCTGTTTTTT,CASSRGLAGGVGELFF